What follows are 14 T cell receptor beta chains derived from one specimen sequenced in a study of blood T cell repertoires in COVID-19. Sequencing used immunoSEQ multiplex PCR; TCRdb keeps in-frame clones, though not all of them. The sample shows some 230,000 clones, 80% to 85% of them seen only once. Sequencing input: peripheral blood. The receptors were sampled from a woman between 55 and 75 years old with acute or convalescent COVID-19.

This chain links TRBV19 with TRBJ1-3; D is unresolved. Germline loops: CDR1 LNHDA, CDR2 SQIVND (reference sequence). V was trimmed by 2 bases and J by 0 bases, leaving 5 bases between them. CDR3 length: 14 residues. CDR3 protein: CASSIQVSGNTIYF. The CDR3 region has the DNA TGTGCCAGTAGTATACAGGTCTCTGGAAACACCATATATTTT.

The rearrangement uses TRBV5-1 and TRBJ2-7; TRBD2 aligns across 7 bases. This CDR3 spans 16 amino acids. Per the germline V gene, CDR1 is SGHRS and CDR2 is YFSETQ. V lost 2 bases, J lost 1 base, and 9 bases stayed unmatched. The CDR3 loop reads CASSLSPAGESYEQYF. CDR3 coding DNA: TGCGCCAGCAGCTTAAGCCCCGCGGGGGAGTCCTACGAGCAGTACTTC.

The chain is built from TRBV5-1 and TRBJ1-1, with D maybe TRBD1 (5 bases). The CDR3 consists of 14 residues. V was cut by 4 bases and J by 0 bases, with 10 bases left in between. Germline values: CDR1 SGHRS, CDR2 YFSETQ. DNA for the CDR3: TGCGCCAGCAGCGCGGGACTGTTGAACACTGAAGCTTTCTTT. Its protein is CASSAGLLNTEAFF.

The genes are TRBV30 and TRBJ1-3, with D unresolved. Per germline, CDR1 GTSNPN and CDR2 SVGIG (reference sequence). The CDR3 totals 14 residues. V was trimmed by 0 bases and J by 1 base, leaving 7 bases between them. The CDR3 is CAWSVAHSGNTIYF. Here the CDR3 DNA reads TGTGCCTGGAGTGTTGCACATTCTGGAAACACCATATATTTT.

This sequence joins TRBV4-1 and TRBJ1-2; D remains ambiguous. Germline loops: CDR1 MGHRA, CDR2 YSYEKL. Trimming took 0 bases from V and 5 from J, leaving 16 bases between them. This CDR3 is 16 amino acids long. CDR3: CASSQELLAREYGYTF. The CDR3 DNA reads TGCGCCAGCAGCCAAGAGCTCTTGGCCCGGGAGTATGGCTACACCTTC.

The CDR3 sequence is CASSDGRGVYGYTF. CDR3 nucleotide sequence: TGCGCCAGCAGTGACGGCAGGGGGGTCTATGGCTACACCTTC. The chain has TRBV10-2 and TRBJ1-2; TRBD1 agrees at 7 bases. The trim removed 3 bases at V and 4 bases at J, leaving 5 bases unmatched. Germline CDR1 WSHSY, CDR2 SAAADI. The CDR3 spans 14 residues.

The chain recombines TRBV3-1 (or the pseudogene TRBV3-2) with TRBJ1-2, with TRBD1 matching 12 bases. Germline V gene lookup returns CDR1 LGHDT and CDR2 YNNKEL (reference sequence). The CDR3 is 19 amino acids. The V and J ends lost 4 bases and 2 bases, in that order; junction bases with no gene match: 14. CDR3 nucleotide sequence: TGTGCCAGCAGCCGATTTATTGGGGGACAGGGGGCTTCCAACTATGGCTACACCTTC. Translation gives CASSRFIGGQGASNYGYTF.

This clone has only one observation. The chain carries TRBV2 and TRBJ2-2; D might be TRBD2 (5 bases). The CDR3 sequence is 14 residues long. Trimming left V 6 bases short and J 7 bases short, with 15 bases between. Germline V gene data show CDR1 as SNHLY and CDR2 as FYNNEI. CDR3 DNA: TGTGCCAGCAGCCCGGTCAGGACTTACGGGGAGCTGTTTTTT. It is translated as CASSPVRTYGELFF. The whole variable domain, remainder taken from reference TRBV2 and TRBJ2-2, is EPEVTQTPSHQVTQMGQEVILRCVPISNHLYFYWYRQILGQKVEFLVSFYNNEISEKSEIFDDQFSVERPDGSNFTLKIRSTKLEDSAMYFCASSPVRTYGELFFGEGSRLTVL.

The J gene is TRBJ1-1, the V gene TRBV9; weak D call: TRBD1 (6 bases). The CDR3 is 14 residues long. Trimming cost V 2 bases and J 3 bases, with 11 bases left between them. The germline V gene has CDR1 SGDLS and CDR2 YYNGEE. CDR3 bases: TGTGCCAGCAGCGTTACAGGGAGGGACACTGAAGCTTTCTTT. Amino acid sequence: CASSVTGRDTEAFF.

The chain has TRBV19 and TRBJ1-2; 9 bases align to TRBD1. After removal of 1 base from V and 9 bases from J, the junction contained 6 bases not matched to a gene. CDR3 size: 14 residues. The germline V gene has CDR1 LNHDA and CDR2 SQIVND (reference sequence). CDR3 in amino acids: CASSIASTGGSYTF. The CDR3 DNA reads as TGTGCCAGTAGTATAGCTTCTACAGGGGGCAGCTACACCTTC.

This rearrangement joins TRBV19 to TRBJ1-2; D call uncertain. This CDR3 comprises 12 residues. With 8 bases removed from V and 2 bases from J, the gap between germline ends came to 9 bases. Germline V gene lookup returns CDR1 LNHDA and CDR2 SQIVND (reference sequence). CDR3 sequence: CASGPRNYGYTF. The CDR3 region has the DNA TGTGCCAGTGGGCCAAGAAACTATGGCTACACCTTC.

The chain uses TRBV27 and TRBJ2-7; 9 nucleotides line up with TRBD1. The CDR3 has 14 residues. The ends lost 3 bases at V and 3 bases at J; junction bases unmatched: 3. In germline, CDR1 is MNHEY, CDR2 SMNVEV (reference sequence). The CDR3 spells CASSFSTGGYEQYF. As DNA, the CDR3 is TGTGCCAGCAGTTTTTCGACAGGGGGCTACGAGCAGTACTTC.

The chain combines TRBV29-1 with TRBJ1-4; D might be TRBD1 (6 bases). There are 13 residues in the CDR3. The V and J ends lost 6 bases and 8 bases respectively, with 16 bases between them. The germline V gene encodes CDR1 SQVTM and CDR2 ANQGSEA. CDR3 in DNA: TGCAGCGTCGAGTGGGGGCGTAAGGAAAAACTGTTTTTT. It encodes CSVEWGRKEKLFF.

CDR3 protein: CASSPGQVGDYEQYF. Written as DNA, the CDR3 is TGTGCCAGCAGCCCAGGACAGGTGGGGGACTACGAGCAGTACTTC. This chain joins TRBV4-2 and TRBJ2-7; 7 nucleotides align to TRBD1. In germline, CDR1 is LGHNA, CDR2 YNFKEQ. This CDR3 is built from 15 residues. The V and J ends lost 4 bases and 3 bases, in that order; junction bases with no gene match: 9.